The 13 T cell receptor beta chains below all came from one sample that was sequenced in a study of blood T cell repertoires in COVID-19. Here immunoSEQ multiplex PCR was the method, and the copy in TCRdb shows in-frame clones only, minus some. The sample holds under 500,000 clones, roughly 89% seen once. The sample taken for sequencing was peripheral blood. All receptors derive from a woman in her twenties or thirties with acute or convalescent COVID-19.

The chain combines TRBV6-5 with TRBJ1-6; no reliable D call. CDR3 size: 12 residues. The ends were cut back, 5 bases at V and 8 bases at J, with 7 bases in the middle. Germline CDR1 is MNHEY and CDR2 is SVGAGI. The CDR3: CASSRRDSPLHF. In DNA, the CDR3 is TGTGCCAGCAGTAGGAGAGATTCACCCCTCCACTTT.

The chain links TRBV15 to TRBJ2-1, with D possibly matching TRBD2 (6 bases). The V gene lost 4 bases and the J gene lost 6 bases, with 19 bases spanning the gap. Germline-derived CDR1 and CDR2 are LNHNV and YYDKDF (reference sequence). The CDR3 spans 16 residues. Written as DNA, the CDR3 is TGTGCCACCAGCAACCCCCAGGGACTTCTCCTCAATGAGCAGTTCTTC. It encodes CATSNPQGLLLNEQFF.

The chain links TRBV4-1 to TRBJ2-7, with D maybe TRBD2 (5 bases). Trimming removed 1 base from V and 7 bases from J, with 11 bases in between. The CDR3 extends over 13 amino acids. Per the germline V gene, CDR1 is MGHRA and CDR2 is YSYEKL. CDR3 sequence (DNA): TGCGCCAGCAGCCAAGGTTTGCGGAGGGAGCAGTACTTC. This translates into CASSQGLRREQYF.

The chain links TRBV28 to TRBJ2-7; 8 bases are a match to TRBD1. Per germline, CDR1 MDHEN and CDR2 SYDVKM. CDR3 length equals 19 residues. V lost 3 bases to trimming and J lost 3 bases; unmatched junction nucleotides: 19. CDR3 DNA sequence: TGTGCCAGCAGTTTCCCGACAGGGGCATTACAAAACAACCGCTACGAGCAGTACTTC. Protein product: CASSFPTGALQNNRYEQYF.

This chain uses TRBV4-2 with TRBJ2-7; 10 nucleotides agree with TRBD2. V dropped 4 bases and J dropped 0; count of bases not matched to a gene: 3. The V gene's germline CDR1 is LGHNA and CDR2 YNFKEQ. This CDR3 spans 15 amino acids. Written as DNA, the CDR3 is TGTGCCAGCAGCCCGGAGCGGGGGGGCTCCTACGAGCAGTACTTC. It specifies CASSPERGGSYEQYF.

The chain uses TRBV10-1 and TRBJ1-1; possible D gene TRBD1, 5 bases. The CDR3 loop spans 16 amino acids. V was clipped by 11 bases and J by 3 bases, with 25 bases between them. Germline loops: CDR1 WNHNN, CDR2 SYGVQD (reference sequence). CDR3 amino acids: CADPLRQRWLHTEAFF. The CDR3 region has the DNA TGCGCCGATCCCCTCCGACAGAGGTGGTTGCACACTGAAGCTTTCTTT.

This chain uses TRBV6-6 with TRBJ1-4, with D uncertain. This CDR3 contains 15 residues. Looked up from germline, CDR1 is MNHNY and CDR2 is SVGAGI (reference sequence). V gave up 0 bases and J gave up 8 bases, with 13 bases separating them. The DNA of the CDR3 is TGTGCCAGCAGTTACTCCCCGGGGAGCGGGGAAAAACTGTTTTTT. The encoded protein is CASSYSPGSGEKLFF.

The chain has TRBV3-1 (or the pseudogene TRBV3-2) and TRBJ2-5; TRBD1 is a possible D gene (5 bases). This CDR3 spans 13 amino acids. Germline assignment: CDR1 LGHDT and CDR2 YNNKEL (reference sequence). Trimming took 2 bases from V and 3 from J, leaving 7 bases between them. CDR3 bases: TGTGCCAGCAGCCAAATCAGGGAAGAGACCCAGTACTTC. Its protein is CASSQIREETQYF.

The gene calls are TRBV20-1 and TRBJ2-5, with D possibly being TRBD2 (6 bases). Trimming stripped 3 bases from V and 7 bases from J, with 18 bases between. The length of the CDR3 is 14 residues. Germline assignment: CDR1 DFQATT and CDR2 SNEGSKA (reference sequence). In DNA, the CDR3 is TGCAGTGCTAGTACATCGGGGGATTCTCGGACCCAGTACTTC. This translates into CSASTSGDSRTQYF.

The chain joins TRBV27 to TRBJ2-1, with TRBD2 identical over 10 bases. This CDR3 is built from 15 residues. CDR1 is MNHEY, CDR2 SMNVEV, per germline (reference sequence). The V gene end was trimmed by 7 bases and the J gene end by 2 bases; junction bases not matched to a gene: 5. As DNA, the CDR3 is TGTGCCAGCAAGGTCACTAGCGGGACCTACAATGAGCAGTTCTTC. It codes for CASKVTSGTYNEQFF.

This clone showed up just once. The chain has TRBV7-9 and TRBJ1-4, with 11 positions matching TRBD1. The length of the CDR3 is 16 residues. V was clipped by 4 bases and J by 7 bases; unmatched bases: 8. The germline V gene encodes CDR1 SEHNR and CDR2 FQNEAQ (reference sequence). CDR3 sequence (DNA): TGTGCCAGCAGCTCGGACAGGGGGCTCCTAGTTGAAAAACTGTTTTTT. It encodes CASSSDRGLLVEKLFF.

Only a few counts were recorded for this clone. The chain recombines TRBV12-5 with TRBJ2-2; D is perhaps TRBD2 (6 bases). CDR3 length equals 15 residues. V gave up 1 base and J gave up 5 bases, with 11 bases separating them. Per germline, CDR1 LGHNT and CDR2 FRNRAP. CDR3 nucleotide sequence: TGTGCTAGTGGTTTGGAGCCTCGGGGGACCGGGGAGCTGTTTTTT. This gives the protein CASGLEPRGTGELFF.

The chain joins TRBV28 to TRBJ1-1, with 7 bases fitting TRBD1. J was trimmed by 1 base and V by 4 bases; bases with no gene match: 0. The germline CDR1 and CDR2 sequences are MDHEN and SYDVKM. This CDR3 is 13 amino acids long. Here the CDR3 reads CASSSGGNTEAFF. The DNA for the CDR3 is TGTGCCAGCAGTTCAGGGGGGAACACTGAAGCTTTCTTT.